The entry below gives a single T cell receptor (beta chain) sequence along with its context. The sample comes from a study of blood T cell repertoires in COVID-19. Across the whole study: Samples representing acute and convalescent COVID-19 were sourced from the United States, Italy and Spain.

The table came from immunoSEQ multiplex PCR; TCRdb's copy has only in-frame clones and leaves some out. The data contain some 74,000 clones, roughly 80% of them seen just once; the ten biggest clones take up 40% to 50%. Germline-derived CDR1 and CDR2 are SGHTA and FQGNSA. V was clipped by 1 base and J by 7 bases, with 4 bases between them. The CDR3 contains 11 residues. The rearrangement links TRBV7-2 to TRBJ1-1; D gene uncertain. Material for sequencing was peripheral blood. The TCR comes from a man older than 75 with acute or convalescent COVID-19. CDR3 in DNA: TGTGCCAGCAGCTTAGGGAGTGAAGCTTTCTTT. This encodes CASSLGSEAFF.